This TCR beta chain originates from a study of blood T cell repertoires in COVID-19. There are 13 residues in the CDR3. CDR1 KGHSH and CDR2 LQKENI come from the germline V gene. The germline V and J ends were trimmed by 3 bases and 6 bases, with 9 bases remaining between them. In the original processing: Amplification of reference gene primers was used by the study to estimate nucleated cell counts. Sequenced by immunoSEQ multiplex PCR; TCRdb stores in-frame clones only, minus some. V and J calls and clone size are those listed in that table; D and trimming were worked out from the DNA. The repertoire holds roughly 200,000 clones, with around 86% as singletons. Participants, roughly 18 to 90 years old, spanned approximately 25 US areas.

Sequencing used PBMCs or T cells enriched from blood (not recorded which). The J gene is TRBJ1-5, the V gene TRBV18; TRBD1 is a possible D gene (5 bases). This receptor was identified in a middle-aged man with acute COVID-19. The chain's CDR3 is CASSPGEGQPQHF. In nucleotides, the CDR3 is TGTGCCAGCTCACCGGGGGAGGGTCAGCCCCAGCATTTT. Filled out from reference TRBV18 and TRBJ1-5, the complete variable domain reads NAGVMQNPRHLVRRRGQEARLRCSPMKGHSHVYWYRQLPEEGLKFMVYLQKENIIDESGMPKERFSAEFPKEGPSILRIQQVVRGDSAAYFCASSPGEGQPQHFGDGTRLSIL.